These T cell receptor beta chains were read from a single sample in a study of control samples from healthy donors and cancer patients. The assay was immunoSEQ multiplex PCR, and TCRdb's table has in-frame clones only and misses some. The data show around 180,000 clones, about 90% seen once. The sequencing sample was made of blood. The receptors come from a woman aged 40 to 49 in good health. Each CDR3 is given with its conserved first and last residue. Each record gives: V gene, J gene, D gene, CDR3 length, clone size, CDR3 protein, CDR3 DNA. The D gene is left open where the match is weak. A clone size is listed for some rows: how often the clone was seen (once, few, many), or a class if it is expanded.

V gene: TRBV3-1/TRBV3-2
J gene: TRBJ2-7
D gene: TRBD2
CDR3 length: 15
clone size: medium-sized
CDR3 protein: CASSLGAGGTYEQYF
CDR3 DNA: TGTGCCAGCAGCCTTGGAGCGGGAGGAACCTACGAGCAGTACTTC

V gene: TRBV15
J gene: TRBJ1-3
D gene: -
CDR3 length: 15
clone size: -
CDR3 protein: CATSRDGNSGNTIYF
CDR3 DNA: TGTGCCACCAGCAGAGATGGCAACTCTGGAAACACCATATATTTT

V gene: TRBV19
J gene: TRBJ1-2
D gene: -
CDR3 length: 15
clone size: -
CDR3 protein: CASSIGSGGRDGYTF
CDR3 DNA: TGTGCCAGTAGTATAGGCTCTGGTGGCAGAGATGGCTACACCTTC

V gene: TRBV7-6
J gene: TRBJ1-1
D gene: -
CDR3 length: 12
clone size: -
CDR3 protein: CASSLGYSEAFF
CDR3 DNA: TGTGCCAGCAGCTTAGGGTACAGCGAAGCTTTCTTT

V gene: TRBV7-2
J gene: TRBJ2-5
D gene: TRBD2
CDR3 length: 16
clone size: once
CDR3 protein: CASSLAFSGGQETQYF
CDR3 DNA: TGTGCCAGCAGCTTAGCGTTTAGCGGGGGACAAGAGACCCAGTACTTC

V gene: TRBV2
J gene: TRBJ1-5
D gene: -
CDR3 length: 14
clone size: -
CDR3 protein: CASSEPPSNQPQHF
CDR3 DNA: TGTGCCAGCAGTGAACCCCCCAGCAATCAGCCCCAGCATTTT

V gene: TRBV4-1
J gene: TRBJ1-2
D gene: -
CDR3 length: 14
clone size: -
CDR3 protein: CASSQRGGDYGYTF
CDR3 DNA: TGCGCCAGCAGCCAGCGAGGAGGGGACTATGGCTACACCTTC

V gene: TRBV4-1
J gene: TRBJ1-5
D gene: -
CDR3 length: 13
clone size: -
CDR3 protein: CASSQGSNQPQHF
CDR3 DNA: TGCGCCAGCAGCCAGGGGAGCAATCAGCCCCAGCATTTT

V gene: TRBV2
J gene: TRBJ1-2
D gene: -
CDR3 length: 13
clone size: -
CDR3 protein: CASSAGPDYGYTF
CDR3 DNA: TGTGCCAGCAGTGCGGGACCGGACTATGGCTACACCTTC

V gene: TRBV28
J gene: TRBJ1-2
D gene: -
CDR3 length: 11
clone size: -
CDR3 protein: CATGDAYGYTF
CDR3 DNA: TGTGCCACCGGGGACGCTTATGGCTACACCTTC